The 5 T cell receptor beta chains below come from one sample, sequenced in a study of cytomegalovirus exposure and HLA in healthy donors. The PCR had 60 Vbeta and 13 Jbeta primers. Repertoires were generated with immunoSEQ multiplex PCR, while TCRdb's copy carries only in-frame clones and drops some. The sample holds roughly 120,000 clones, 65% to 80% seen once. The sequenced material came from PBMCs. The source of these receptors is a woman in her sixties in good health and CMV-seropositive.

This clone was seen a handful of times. CDR3 bases: TGTGCCAGCAGCAAGACTAGCGGGACGGGAGATACGCAGTATTTT. Protein product: CASSKTSGTGDTQYF. The rearrangement links TRBV7-8 to TRBJ2-3; 11 bases map to TRBD2. This CDR3 is 15 amino acids long. The germline V gene has CDR1 SGHVS and CDR2 FQNEAQ. J gave up 5 bases and V 5 bases, and 6 bases lay outside the gene matches.

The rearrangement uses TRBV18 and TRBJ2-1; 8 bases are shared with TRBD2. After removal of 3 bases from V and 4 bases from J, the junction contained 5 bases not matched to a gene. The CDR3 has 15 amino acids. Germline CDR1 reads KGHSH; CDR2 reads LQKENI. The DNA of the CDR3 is TGTGCCAGCTCACCGGAACTAGCGGTTTACAATGAGCAGTTCTTC. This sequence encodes CASSPELAVYNEQFF. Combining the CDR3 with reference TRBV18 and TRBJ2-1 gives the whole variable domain NAGVMQNPRHLVRRRGQEARLRCSPMKGHSHVYWYRQLPEEGLKFMVYLQKENIIDESGMPKERFSAEFPKEGPSILRIQQVVRGDSAAYFCASSPELAVYNEQFFGPGTRLTVL.

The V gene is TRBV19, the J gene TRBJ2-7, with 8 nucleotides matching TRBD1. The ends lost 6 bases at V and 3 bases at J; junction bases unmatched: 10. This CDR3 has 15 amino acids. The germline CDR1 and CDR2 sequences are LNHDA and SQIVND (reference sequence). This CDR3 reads CASSTGGRSYYEQYF. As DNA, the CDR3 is TGTGCCAGTAGCACAGGGGGAAGAAGTTACTACGAGCAGTACTTC.

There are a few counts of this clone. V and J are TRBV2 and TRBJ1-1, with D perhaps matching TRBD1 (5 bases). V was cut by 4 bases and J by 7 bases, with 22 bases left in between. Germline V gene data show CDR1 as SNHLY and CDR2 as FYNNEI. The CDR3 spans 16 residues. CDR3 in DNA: TGTGCCAGCAGTGGCCGCCCTGAGTGGGGGGGAGGTGAAGCTTTCTTT. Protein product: CASSGRPEWGGGEAFF.

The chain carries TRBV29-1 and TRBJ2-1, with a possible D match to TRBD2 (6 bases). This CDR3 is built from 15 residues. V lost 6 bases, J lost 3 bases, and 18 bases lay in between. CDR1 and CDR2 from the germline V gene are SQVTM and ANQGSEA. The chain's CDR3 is CSVAQLGGIYNEQFF. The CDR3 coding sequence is TGCAGCGTCGCCCAGTTAGGAGGGATCTACAATGAGCAGTTCTTC.